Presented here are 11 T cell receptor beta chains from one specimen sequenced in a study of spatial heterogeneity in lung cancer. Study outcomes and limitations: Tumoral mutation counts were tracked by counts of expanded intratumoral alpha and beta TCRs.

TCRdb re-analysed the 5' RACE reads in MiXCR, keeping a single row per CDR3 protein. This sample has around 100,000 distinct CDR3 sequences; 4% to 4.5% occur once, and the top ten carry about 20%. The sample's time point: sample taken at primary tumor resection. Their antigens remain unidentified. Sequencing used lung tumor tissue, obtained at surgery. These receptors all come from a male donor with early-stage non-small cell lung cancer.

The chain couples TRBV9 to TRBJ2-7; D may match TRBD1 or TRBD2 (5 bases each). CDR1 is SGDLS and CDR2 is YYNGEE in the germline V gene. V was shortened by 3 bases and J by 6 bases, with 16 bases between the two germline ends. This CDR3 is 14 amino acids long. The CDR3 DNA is TGTGCCAGCAGCGGAGGGTTGGGGGAAGGCGAGCAGTACTTC. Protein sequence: CASSGGLGEGEQYF. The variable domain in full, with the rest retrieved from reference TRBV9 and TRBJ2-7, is DSGVTQTPKHLITATGQRVTLRCSPRSGDLSVYWYQQSLDQGLQFLIQYYNGEERAKGNILERFSAQQFPDLHSELNLSSLELGDSALYFCASSGGLGEGEQYFGPGTRLTVT.

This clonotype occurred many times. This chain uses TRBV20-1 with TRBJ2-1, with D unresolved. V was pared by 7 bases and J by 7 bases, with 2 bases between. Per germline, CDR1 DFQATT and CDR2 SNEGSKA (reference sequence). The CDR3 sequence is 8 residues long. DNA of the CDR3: TGCAGTGTTAATGAGCAGTTCTTC. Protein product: CSVNEQFF.

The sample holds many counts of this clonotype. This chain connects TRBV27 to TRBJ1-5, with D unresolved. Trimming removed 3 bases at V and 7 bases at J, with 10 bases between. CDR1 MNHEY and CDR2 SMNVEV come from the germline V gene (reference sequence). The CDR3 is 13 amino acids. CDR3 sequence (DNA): TGTGCCAGCAGTTTCGGTGGAACCCAGCCCCAGCATTTT. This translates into CASSFGGTQPQHF.

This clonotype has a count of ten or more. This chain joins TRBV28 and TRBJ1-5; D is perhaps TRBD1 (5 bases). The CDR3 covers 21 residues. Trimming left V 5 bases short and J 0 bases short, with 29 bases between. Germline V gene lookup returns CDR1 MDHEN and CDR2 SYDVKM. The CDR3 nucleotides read TGTGCCAGCAGTACGGGCTATTCGCTCCAATGGGGGTTGCATAGCAATCAGCCCCAGCATTTT. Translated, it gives CASSTGYSLQWGLHSNQPQHF.

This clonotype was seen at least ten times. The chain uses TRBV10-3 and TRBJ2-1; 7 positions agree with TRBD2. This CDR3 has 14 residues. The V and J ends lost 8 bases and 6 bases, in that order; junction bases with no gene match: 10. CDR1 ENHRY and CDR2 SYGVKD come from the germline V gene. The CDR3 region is CAIGSSGIANEQFF. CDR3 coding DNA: TGTGCCATCGGGAGCAGCGGGATAGCCAATGAGCAGTTCTTC.

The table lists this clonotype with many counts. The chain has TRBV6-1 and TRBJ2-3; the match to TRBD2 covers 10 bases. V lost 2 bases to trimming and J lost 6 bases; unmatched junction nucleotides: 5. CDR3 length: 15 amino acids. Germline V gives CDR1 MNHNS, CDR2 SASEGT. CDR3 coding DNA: TGTGCCAGCAGTGAACCGGCTAGCGGGAGCGATACGCAGTATTTT. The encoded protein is CASSEPASGSDTQYF.

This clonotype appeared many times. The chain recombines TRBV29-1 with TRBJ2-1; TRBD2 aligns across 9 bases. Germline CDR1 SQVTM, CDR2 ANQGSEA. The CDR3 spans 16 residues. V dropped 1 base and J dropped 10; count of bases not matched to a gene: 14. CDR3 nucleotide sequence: TGCAGCGTTGAAGCGCCCCAGCGGGAGGTGCGTTTAGAGCAGTTCTTC. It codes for CSVEAPQREVRLEQFF.

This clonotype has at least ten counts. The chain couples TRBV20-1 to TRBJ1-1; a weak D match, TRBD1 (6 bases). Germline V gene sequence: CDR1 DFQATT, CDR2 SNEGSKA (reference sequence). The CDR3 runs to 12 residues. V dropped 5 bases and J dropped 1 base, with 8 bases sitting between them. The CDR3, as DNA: TGCAGTGCTGGGACACCGAACACTGAAGCTTTCTTT. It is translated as CSAGTPNTEAFF.

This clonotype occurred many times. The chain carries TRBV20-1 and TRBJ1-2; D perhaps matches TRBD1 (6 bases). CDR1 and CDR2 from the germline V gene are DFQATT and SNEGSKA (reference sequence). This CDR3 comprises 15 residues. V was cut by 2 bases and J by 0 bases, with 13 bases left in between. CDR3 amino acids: CSARMSGDSNYGYTF. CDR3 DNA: TGCAGTGCTAGAATGTCAGGGGACTCTAACTATGGCTACACCTTC.

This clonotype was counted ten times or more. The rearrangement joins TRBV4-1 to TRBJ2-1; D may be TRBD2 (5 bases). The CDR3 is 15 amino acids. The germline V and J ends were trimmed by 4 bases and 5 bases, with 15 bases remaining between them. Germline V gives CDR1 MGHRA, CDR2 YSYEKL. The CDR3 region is CASSPLASLHNEQFF. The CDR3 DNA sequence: TGCGCCAGCAGCCCGCTGGCTAGCCTCCACAATGAGCAGTTCTTC.

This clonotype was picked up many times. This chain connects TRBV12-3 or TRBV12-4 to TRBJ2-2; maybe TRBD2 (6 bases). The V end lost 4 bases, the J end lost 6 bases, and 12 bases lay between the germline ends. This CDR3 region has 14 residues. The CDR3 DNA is TGTGCCAGCAGTTCAACGACTAGATCCGGGGAGCTGTTTTTT. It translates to CASSSTTRSGELFF.